This TCR beta chain appears in the sequencing data of a study of blood T cell repertoires in COVID-19. Study-wide context: From the United States, Italy and Spain came samples of acute and convalescent COVID-19. PBMCs, B-cell-depleted T cells, or T cells provided the cDNA or gDNA that made up the material.

Germline V gene lookup returns CDR1 MNHEY and CDR2 SVGAGI. The ends were cut back, 2 bases at V and 0 bases at J, with 10 bases in the middle. This CDR3 has 16 amino acids. Authors' processing steps: Cell counts per sample came from amplifying reference gene primers. Using immunoSEQ multiplex PCR, the repertoire was profiled, and TCRdb retains in-frame clones only, with some absent. The V and J calls and clone size come from that table; D and trimming were worked out from the DNA. The data contain about 310,000 clones, around 87% of them singletons. The chain carries TRBV6-5 and TRBJ2-2, with D possibly TRBD1 on 6 matching bases. This clonotype was sampled from a man between 45 and 60 years old with active or convalescent COVID-19. Material: peripheral blood. This chain's CDR3 is CASSYQGLANTGELFF. The CDR3 nucleotides read TGTGCCAGCAGTTACCAGGGGCTCGCGAACACCGGGGAGCTGTTTTTT.